This T cell receptor beta chain originates from a study of blood T cell repertoires in COVID-19. Study background: COVID-19 samples from acute and convalescent phases originated in the United States, Italy and Spain.

V gave up 5 bases and J gave up 8 bases, with 13 bases separating them. This CDR3 contains 13 residues. Germline assignment: CDR1 MNHEY and CDR2 SMNVEV (reference sequence). Using immunoSEQ multiplex PCR, the repertoire was profiled, and TCRdb retains in-frame clones only, with some absent. The table lists 300,000 to 350,000 clones, around 85% of them singletons, with 2.2% in the top ten. The specimen was PBMCs or T cells enriched from blood (not recorded which). The sequence came from a man aged 25 to 40 who had recovered from COVID-19. This sequence joins TRBV27 and TRBJ1-3; D is uncertain. The CDR3 DNA follows: TGTGCCAGCAGTCCACCGACCGGGGACACCATATATTTT. Protein product: CASSPPTGDTIYF.